This T cell receptor (beta chain) came from a study of cytotoxic CD8 clonotypes in ibrutinib-treated CLL. The overall study: The taking of response samples occurred after a median roughly 12 months of treatment, with a range of 6 to 36.

Depth targeted 1 in 200,000 to 1 in 1 million T cells, averaging roughly 9.7x coverage per clonotype. Assay used: immunoSEQ multiplex PCR; TCRdb lists only in-frame clones, some missing. The sample shows about 120,000 clones, 45% to 65% of them seen only once. For this clone: The antigen remains unidentified.

The study, taken as a whole, reports: Upon ibrutinib response clonality rose, and upon progression it fell back toward baseline.

CDR3 length: 14 residues. Looked up from germline, CDR1 is MNHNY and CDR2 is SVGAGI (reference sequence). V was cut by 6 bases and J by 1 base, with 12 bases left in between. Specimen: PBMCs, collected after 24 months of ibrutinib treatment. The rearrangement links TRBV6-6 to TRBJ1-1, with a possible D match to TRBD1 (6 bases). This TCR was sampled from a human donor with chronic lymphocytic leukemia. CDR3 in amino acids: CASRAQQGNTEAFF. In DNA form, the CDR3 reads TGTGCCAGCAGGGCTCAACAGGGGAACACTGAAGCTTTCTTT.